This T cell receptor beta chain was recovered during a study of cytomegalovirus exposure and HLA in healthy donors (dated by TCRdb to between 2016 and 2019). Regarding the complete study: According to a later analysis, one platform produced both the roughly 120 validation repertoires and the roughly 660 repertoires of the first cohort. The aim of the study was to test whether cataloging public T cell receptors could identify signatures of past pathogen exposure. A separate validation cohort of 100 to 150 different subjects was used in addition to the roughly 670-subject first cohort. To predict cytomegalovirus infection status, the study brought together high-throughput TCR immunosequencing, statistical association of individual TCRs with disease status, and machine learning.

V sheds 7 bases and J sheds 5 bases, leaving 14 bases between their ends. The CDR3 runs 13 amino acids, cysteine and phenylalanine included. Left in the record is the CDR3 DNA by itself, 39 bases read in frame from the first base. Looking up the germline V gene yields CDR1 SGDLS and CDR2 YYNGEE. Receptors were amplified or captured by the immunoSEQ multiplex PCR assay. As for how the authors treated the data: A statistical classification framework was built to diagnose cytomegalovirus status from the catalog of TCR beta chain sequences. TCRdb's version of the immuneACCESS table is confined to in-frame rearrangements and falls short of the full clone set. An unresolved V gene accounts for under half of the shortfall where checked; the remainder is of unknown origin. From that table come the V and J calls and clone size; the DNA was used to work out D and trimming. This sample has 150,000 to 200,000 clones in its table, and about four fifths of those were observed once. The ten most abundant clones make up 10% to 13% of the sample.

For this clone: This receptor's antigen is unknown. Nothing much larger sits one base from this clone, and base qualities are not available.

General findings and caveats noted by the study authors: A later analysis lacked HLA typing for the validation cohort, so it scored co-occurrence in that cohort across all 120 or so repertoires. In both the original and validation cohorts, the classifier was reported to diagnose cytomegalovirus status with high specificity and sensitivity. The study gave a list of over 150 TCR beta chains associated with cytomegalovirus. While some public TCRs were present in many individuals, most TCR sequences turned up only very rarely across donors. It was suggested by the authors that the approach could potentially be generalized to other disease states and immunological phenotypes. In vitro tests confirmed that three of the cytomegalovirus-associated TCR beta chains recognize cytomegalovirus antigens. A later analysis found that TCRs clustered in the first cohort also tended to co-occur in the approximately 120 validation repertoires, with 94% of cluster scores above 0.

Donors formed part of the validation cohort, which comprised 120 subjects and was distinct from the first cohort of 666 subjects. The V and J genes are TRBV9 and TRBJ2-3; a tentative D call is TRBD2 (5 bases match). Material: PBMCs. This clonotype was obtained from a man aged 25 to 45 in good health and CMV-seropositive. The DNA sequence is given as TGTGCCAGCGGAGGAGCCCCCATAGATACGCAGTATTTT. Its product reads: CASGGAPIDTQYF. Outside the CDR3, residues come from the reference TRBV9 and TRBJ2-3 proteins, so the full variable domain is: DSGVTQTPKHLITATGQRVTLRCSPRSGDLSVYWYQQSLDQGLQFLIQYYNGEERAKGNILERFSAQQFPDLHSELNLSSLELGDSALYFCASGGAPIDTQYFGPGTRLTVL.